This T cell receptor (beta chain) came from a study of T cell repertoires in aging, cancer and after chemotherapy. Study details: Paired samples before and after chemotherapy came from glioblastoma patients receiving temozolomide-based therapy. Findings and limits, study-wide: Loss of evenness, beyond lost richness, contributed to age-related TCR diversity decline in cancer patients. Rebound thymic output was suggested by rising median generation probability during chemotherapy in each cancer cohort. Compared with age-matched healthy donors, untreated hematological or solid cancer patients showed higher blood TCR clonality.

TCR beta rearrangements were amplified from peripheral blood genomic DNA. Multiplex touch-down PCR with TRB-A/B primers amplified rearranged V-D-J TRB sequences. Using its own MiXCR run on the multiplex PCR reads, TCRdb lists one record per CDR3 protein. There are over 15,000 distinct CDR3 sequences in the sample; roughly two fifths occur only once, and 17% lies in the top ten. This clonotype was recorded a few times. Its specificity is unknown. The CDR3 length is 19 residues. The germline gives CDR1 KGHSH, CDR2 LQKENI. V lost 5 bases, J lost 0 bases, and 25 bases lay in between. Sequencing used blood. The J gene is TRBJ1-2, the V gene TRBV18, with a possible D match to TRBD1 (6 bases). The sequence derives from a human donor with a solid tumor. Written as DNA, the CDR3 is TGTGCCAGCTCAACGACTAATGGACAGTACAGTGAAGCTAACTATGGCTACACCTTC. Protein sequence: CASSTTNGQYSEANYGYTF. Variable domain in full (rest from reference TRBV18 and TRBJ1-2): NAGVMQNPRHLVRRRGQEARLRCSPMKGHSHVYWYRQLPEEGLKFMVYLQKENIIDESGMPKERFSAEFPKEGPSILRIQQVVRGDSAAYFCASSTTNGQYSEANYGYTFGSGTRLTVV.